These 4 T cell receptor beta chains originate from one sample sequenced in a study of T cell changes during pregnancy in multiple sclerosis. Data came from immunoSEQ multiplex PCR; TCRdb stores just in-frame clones and leaves some out. This sample yields around 60,000 clones, of which about 90% are seen a single time; 2.5% to 3.5% belongs to the top ten. Sequenced material: peripheral blood, taken in the second trimester of pregnancy. These receptor sequences come from a female donor in good health, enrolled as a control in a pregnancy study.

The V and J genes are TRBV18 and TRBJ2-1, with D possibly TRBD1 on 5 matching bases. The CDR3 runs 14 residues. Germline CDR1 and CDR2: KGHSH and LQKENI. Deletions cut 5 bases from V and 7 bases from J, with 15 bases between. The CDR3 here is CASSGAVGSNEQFF. CDR3 coding DNA: TGTGCCAGCTCAGGGGCAGTGGGGTCAAATGAGCAGTTCTTC.

This chain connects TRBV7-2 to TRBJ1-2; a weak D match, TRBD1 (5 bases). Per germline, CDR1 SGHTA and CDR2 FQGNSA. Trimming stripped 3 bases from V and 6 bases from J, with 17 bases between. CDR3 length: 15 residues. The CDR3 DNA sequence: TGTGCCAGCAGCTTTAGGACACTTAGAACAGATGGCTACACCTTC. As protein: CASSFRTLRTDGYTF.

The rearrangement joins TRBV30 to TRBJ2-7, with TRBD1 matching 8 bases. V lost 4 bases to trimming and J lost 6 bases; unmatched junction nucleotides: 14. There are 15 residues in the CDR3. The germline CDR1 and CDR2 sequences are GTSNPN and SVGIG (reference sequence). CDR3 coding DNA: TGTGCCTGGACCAGGGACAGGTCCACAGTGGCCGAGCAGTACTTC. This translates into CAWTRDRSTVAEQYF.

The rearrangement uses TRBV19 and TRBJ2-1; 12 nucleotides agree with TRBD2. This CDR3 has 17 residues. The germline V gene encodes CDR1 LNHDA and CDR2 SQIVND (reference sequence). The V segment lost 7 bases and the J segment 7 bases; nucleotides outside the gene matches: 14. CDR3 residues: CASTRLAGASRTNEQFF. The CDR3 bases are TGTGCCAGTACTCGACTAGCGGGAGCGAGCAGGACAAATGAGCAGTTCTTC.